The rows below give T cell receptor beta chains drawn from one sample of a study of regulatory T cells in long-lasting Graves disease. TCRdb re-analysed the multiplex PCR reads in MiXCR, keeping a single row per CDR3 protein. The sample includes about 430,000 distinct CDR3 sequences, about 15% of them seen just once. These data also featured in a second study, about T cells in Graves' hyperthyroidism and ophthalmopathy.

This sample comprised peripheral blood mononuclear cells (PBMCs), obtained at new diagnosis, from a patient treated with antithyroid drugs. These receptors originate from a woman between 40 and 50 years old with Graves disease. The CDR3 runs from the conserved cysteine through the conserved F or W. The order of the fields is V gene, J gene, CDR3 protein.

V gene: TRBV5-4
J gene: TRBJ2-5
CDR3 protein: CASSSWTARNTQYF

V gene: TRBV4-1
J gene: TRBJ2-1
CDR3 protein: CASSQDPTQGWQFF

V gene: TRBV5-1
J gene: TRBJ1-2
CDR3 protein: CASSLDTGLSGYTF

V gene: TRBV4-1
J gene: TRBJ1-4
CDR3 protein: CASSQQWGNNEKLFF

V gene: TRBV7-2
J gene: TRBJ2-3
CDR3 protein: CASSRGVAGDTQYF

V gene: TRBV14
J gene: TRBJ2-3
CDR3 protein: CASSQGVGSQPHTDTQYF

V gene: TRBV10-3
J gene: TRBJ1-1
CDR3 protein: CAIRDREYTEAFF

V gene: TRBV12-3/TRBV12-4
J gene: TRBJ2-3
CDR3 protein: CASRLEESTQYF

V gene: TRBV6-1
J gene: TRBJ2-7
CDR3 protein: CASNPGGGRVYEQYF

V gene: TRBV11-2
J gene: TRBJ1-1
CDR3 protein: CASSPPGVGGTEAFF

V gene: TRBV9
J gene: TRBJ1-2
CDR3 protein: CASSVTGLGYGYTF

V gene: TRBV9
J gene: TRBJ2-1
CDR3 protein: CASSVFNYNEQFF

V gene: TRBV2
J gene: TRBJ2-1
CDR3 protein: CASSAQREGWNEQFF

V gene: TRBV4-1
J gene: TRBJ2-7
CDR3 protein: CASSQDRLGLYEQYF

V gene: TRBV5-1
J gene: TRBJ1-5
CDR3 protein: CASRLRQVRGYSNQPQHF

V gene: TRBV20-1
J gene: TRBJ2-3
CDR3 protein: CSARHTGEDTQYF

V gene: TRBV14
J gene: TRBJ2-1
CDR3 protein: CASSQILAGAGNNEQFF

V gene: TRBV5-1
J gene: TRBJ2-1
CDR3 protein: CASSRDGDSYNEQFF

V gene: TRBV12-3/TRBV12-4
J gene: TRBJ1-1
CDR3 protein: CASSTRSGQGNTEAFF

V gene: TRBV13
J gene: TRBJ1-1
CDR3 protein: CASRKGGRDTEAFF

V gene: TRBV28
J gene: TRBJ2-1
CDR3 protein: CASSQPRIF

V gene: TRBV19
J gene: TRBJ2-2
CDR3 protein: CASSPGLPNTGELFF

V gene: TRBV24-1
J gene: TRBJ1-4
CDR3 protein: CATSDPDASEGNEKLFF

V gene: TRBV15
J gene: TRBJ2-1
CDR3 protein: CATSRATGLAGNEQFF

V gene: TRBV20-1
J gene: TRBJ2-7
CDR3 protein: CSAYSGRAGYEQYF

V gene: TRBV28
J gene: TRBJ2-7
CDR3 protein: CASRSLLGGANEQYF

V gene: TRBV7-9
J gene: TRBJ2-3
CDR3 protein: CASSKGLNTDTQYF

V gene: TRBV28
J gene: TRBJ2-3
CDR3 protein: CASSLAGLAGKAQYF

V gene: TRBV5-1
J gene: TRBJ2-7
CDR3 protein: CASSFVDNSYEQYF

V gene: TRBV28
J gene: TRBJ2-7
CDR3 protein: CSSSLQGYEQYF

V gene: TRBV5-1
J gene: TRBJ1-4
CDR3 protein: CASSLEGTPGEKLFF

V gene: TRBV28
J gene: TRBJ2-1
CDR3 protein: CASSFPGTYNEQFF

V gene: TRBV5-1
J gene: TRBJ2-1
CDR3 protein: CASASENEQFF

V gene: TRBV27
J gene: TRBJ1-6
CDR3 protein: CASCTGNSPLHF

V gene: TRBV13
J gene: TRBJ2-3
CDR3 protein: CASSKSTDTQYF

V gene: TRBV28
J gene: TRBJ2-7
CDR3 protein: CASSSGLAGSYEQYF

V gene: TRBV28
J gene: TRBJ2-1
CDR3 protein: CASSLTRNEQFF

V gene: TRBV11-2
J gene: TRBJ2-1
CDR3 protein: CASSLRLAGGSDEQFF

V gene: TRBV7-6
J gene: TRBJ2-7
CDR3 protein: CASSPRVGGGYEQYF

V gene: TRBV10-3
J gene: TRBJ2-7
CDR3 protein: CAISETDYEQYF

V gene: TRBV19
J gene: TRBJ2-7
CDR3 protein: CASSPGGPNEQYF

V gene: TRBV7-8
J gene: TRBJ1-4
CDR3 protein: CASSSGQGNEKLFF

V gene: TRBV6-2/TRBV6-3
J gene: TRBJ2-3
CDR3 protein: CASSGTSGRAQSTQYF

V gene: TRBV12-3/TRBV12-4
J gene: TRBJ2-1
CDR3 protein: CASSRTSGRAVARGFEQFF

V gene: TRBV12-3/TRBV12-4
J gene: TRBJ2-1
CDR3 protein: CASGSLVNYNEQFF

V gene: TRBV5-1
J gene: TRBJ2-1
CDR3 protein: CASSWGTSGEVYYNEQFF

V gene: TRBV29-1
J gene: TRBJ1-1
CDR3 protein: CSGGGSTEAFF